This T cell receptor (beta chain) was captured in a study of regulatory T cells in long-lasting Graves disease. Time point meaning: newly diagnosed GD, antithyroid drugs for less than 3 months. The TCR library used RNA extracted from PBMCs. Assembly of TCR beta libraries relied on iRepertoire HTBI primers together with Arm-PCR of CDR3 regions. TCRdb re-called the multiplex PCR reads with MiXCR, one entry per CDR3 protein. The data contain 380,000 or so distinct CDR3 sequences, 15% to 20% of them singletons. These data are also associated with another study on T cells in Graves' hyperthyroidism and ophthalmopathy.

This specimen consisted of peripheral blood mononuclear cells (PBMCs), obtained at new diagnosis, from a patient treated with antithyroid drugs. This TCR derives from a woman aged 18-30 years with Graves disease.

The CDR3: CSATRDPLGEQFF. CDR3 nucleotides: TGCAGTGCTACCCGGGACCCCCTAGGGGAGCAGTTCTTC. The chain combines TRBV20-1 with TRBJ2-1, with D tentatively TRBD1 or TRBD2 (5 bases each). V lost 4 bases to trimming and J lost 10 bases, with 17 bases between them. The CDR3 covers 13 residues. Germline values: CDR1 DFQATT, CDR2 SNEGSKA (reference sequence).